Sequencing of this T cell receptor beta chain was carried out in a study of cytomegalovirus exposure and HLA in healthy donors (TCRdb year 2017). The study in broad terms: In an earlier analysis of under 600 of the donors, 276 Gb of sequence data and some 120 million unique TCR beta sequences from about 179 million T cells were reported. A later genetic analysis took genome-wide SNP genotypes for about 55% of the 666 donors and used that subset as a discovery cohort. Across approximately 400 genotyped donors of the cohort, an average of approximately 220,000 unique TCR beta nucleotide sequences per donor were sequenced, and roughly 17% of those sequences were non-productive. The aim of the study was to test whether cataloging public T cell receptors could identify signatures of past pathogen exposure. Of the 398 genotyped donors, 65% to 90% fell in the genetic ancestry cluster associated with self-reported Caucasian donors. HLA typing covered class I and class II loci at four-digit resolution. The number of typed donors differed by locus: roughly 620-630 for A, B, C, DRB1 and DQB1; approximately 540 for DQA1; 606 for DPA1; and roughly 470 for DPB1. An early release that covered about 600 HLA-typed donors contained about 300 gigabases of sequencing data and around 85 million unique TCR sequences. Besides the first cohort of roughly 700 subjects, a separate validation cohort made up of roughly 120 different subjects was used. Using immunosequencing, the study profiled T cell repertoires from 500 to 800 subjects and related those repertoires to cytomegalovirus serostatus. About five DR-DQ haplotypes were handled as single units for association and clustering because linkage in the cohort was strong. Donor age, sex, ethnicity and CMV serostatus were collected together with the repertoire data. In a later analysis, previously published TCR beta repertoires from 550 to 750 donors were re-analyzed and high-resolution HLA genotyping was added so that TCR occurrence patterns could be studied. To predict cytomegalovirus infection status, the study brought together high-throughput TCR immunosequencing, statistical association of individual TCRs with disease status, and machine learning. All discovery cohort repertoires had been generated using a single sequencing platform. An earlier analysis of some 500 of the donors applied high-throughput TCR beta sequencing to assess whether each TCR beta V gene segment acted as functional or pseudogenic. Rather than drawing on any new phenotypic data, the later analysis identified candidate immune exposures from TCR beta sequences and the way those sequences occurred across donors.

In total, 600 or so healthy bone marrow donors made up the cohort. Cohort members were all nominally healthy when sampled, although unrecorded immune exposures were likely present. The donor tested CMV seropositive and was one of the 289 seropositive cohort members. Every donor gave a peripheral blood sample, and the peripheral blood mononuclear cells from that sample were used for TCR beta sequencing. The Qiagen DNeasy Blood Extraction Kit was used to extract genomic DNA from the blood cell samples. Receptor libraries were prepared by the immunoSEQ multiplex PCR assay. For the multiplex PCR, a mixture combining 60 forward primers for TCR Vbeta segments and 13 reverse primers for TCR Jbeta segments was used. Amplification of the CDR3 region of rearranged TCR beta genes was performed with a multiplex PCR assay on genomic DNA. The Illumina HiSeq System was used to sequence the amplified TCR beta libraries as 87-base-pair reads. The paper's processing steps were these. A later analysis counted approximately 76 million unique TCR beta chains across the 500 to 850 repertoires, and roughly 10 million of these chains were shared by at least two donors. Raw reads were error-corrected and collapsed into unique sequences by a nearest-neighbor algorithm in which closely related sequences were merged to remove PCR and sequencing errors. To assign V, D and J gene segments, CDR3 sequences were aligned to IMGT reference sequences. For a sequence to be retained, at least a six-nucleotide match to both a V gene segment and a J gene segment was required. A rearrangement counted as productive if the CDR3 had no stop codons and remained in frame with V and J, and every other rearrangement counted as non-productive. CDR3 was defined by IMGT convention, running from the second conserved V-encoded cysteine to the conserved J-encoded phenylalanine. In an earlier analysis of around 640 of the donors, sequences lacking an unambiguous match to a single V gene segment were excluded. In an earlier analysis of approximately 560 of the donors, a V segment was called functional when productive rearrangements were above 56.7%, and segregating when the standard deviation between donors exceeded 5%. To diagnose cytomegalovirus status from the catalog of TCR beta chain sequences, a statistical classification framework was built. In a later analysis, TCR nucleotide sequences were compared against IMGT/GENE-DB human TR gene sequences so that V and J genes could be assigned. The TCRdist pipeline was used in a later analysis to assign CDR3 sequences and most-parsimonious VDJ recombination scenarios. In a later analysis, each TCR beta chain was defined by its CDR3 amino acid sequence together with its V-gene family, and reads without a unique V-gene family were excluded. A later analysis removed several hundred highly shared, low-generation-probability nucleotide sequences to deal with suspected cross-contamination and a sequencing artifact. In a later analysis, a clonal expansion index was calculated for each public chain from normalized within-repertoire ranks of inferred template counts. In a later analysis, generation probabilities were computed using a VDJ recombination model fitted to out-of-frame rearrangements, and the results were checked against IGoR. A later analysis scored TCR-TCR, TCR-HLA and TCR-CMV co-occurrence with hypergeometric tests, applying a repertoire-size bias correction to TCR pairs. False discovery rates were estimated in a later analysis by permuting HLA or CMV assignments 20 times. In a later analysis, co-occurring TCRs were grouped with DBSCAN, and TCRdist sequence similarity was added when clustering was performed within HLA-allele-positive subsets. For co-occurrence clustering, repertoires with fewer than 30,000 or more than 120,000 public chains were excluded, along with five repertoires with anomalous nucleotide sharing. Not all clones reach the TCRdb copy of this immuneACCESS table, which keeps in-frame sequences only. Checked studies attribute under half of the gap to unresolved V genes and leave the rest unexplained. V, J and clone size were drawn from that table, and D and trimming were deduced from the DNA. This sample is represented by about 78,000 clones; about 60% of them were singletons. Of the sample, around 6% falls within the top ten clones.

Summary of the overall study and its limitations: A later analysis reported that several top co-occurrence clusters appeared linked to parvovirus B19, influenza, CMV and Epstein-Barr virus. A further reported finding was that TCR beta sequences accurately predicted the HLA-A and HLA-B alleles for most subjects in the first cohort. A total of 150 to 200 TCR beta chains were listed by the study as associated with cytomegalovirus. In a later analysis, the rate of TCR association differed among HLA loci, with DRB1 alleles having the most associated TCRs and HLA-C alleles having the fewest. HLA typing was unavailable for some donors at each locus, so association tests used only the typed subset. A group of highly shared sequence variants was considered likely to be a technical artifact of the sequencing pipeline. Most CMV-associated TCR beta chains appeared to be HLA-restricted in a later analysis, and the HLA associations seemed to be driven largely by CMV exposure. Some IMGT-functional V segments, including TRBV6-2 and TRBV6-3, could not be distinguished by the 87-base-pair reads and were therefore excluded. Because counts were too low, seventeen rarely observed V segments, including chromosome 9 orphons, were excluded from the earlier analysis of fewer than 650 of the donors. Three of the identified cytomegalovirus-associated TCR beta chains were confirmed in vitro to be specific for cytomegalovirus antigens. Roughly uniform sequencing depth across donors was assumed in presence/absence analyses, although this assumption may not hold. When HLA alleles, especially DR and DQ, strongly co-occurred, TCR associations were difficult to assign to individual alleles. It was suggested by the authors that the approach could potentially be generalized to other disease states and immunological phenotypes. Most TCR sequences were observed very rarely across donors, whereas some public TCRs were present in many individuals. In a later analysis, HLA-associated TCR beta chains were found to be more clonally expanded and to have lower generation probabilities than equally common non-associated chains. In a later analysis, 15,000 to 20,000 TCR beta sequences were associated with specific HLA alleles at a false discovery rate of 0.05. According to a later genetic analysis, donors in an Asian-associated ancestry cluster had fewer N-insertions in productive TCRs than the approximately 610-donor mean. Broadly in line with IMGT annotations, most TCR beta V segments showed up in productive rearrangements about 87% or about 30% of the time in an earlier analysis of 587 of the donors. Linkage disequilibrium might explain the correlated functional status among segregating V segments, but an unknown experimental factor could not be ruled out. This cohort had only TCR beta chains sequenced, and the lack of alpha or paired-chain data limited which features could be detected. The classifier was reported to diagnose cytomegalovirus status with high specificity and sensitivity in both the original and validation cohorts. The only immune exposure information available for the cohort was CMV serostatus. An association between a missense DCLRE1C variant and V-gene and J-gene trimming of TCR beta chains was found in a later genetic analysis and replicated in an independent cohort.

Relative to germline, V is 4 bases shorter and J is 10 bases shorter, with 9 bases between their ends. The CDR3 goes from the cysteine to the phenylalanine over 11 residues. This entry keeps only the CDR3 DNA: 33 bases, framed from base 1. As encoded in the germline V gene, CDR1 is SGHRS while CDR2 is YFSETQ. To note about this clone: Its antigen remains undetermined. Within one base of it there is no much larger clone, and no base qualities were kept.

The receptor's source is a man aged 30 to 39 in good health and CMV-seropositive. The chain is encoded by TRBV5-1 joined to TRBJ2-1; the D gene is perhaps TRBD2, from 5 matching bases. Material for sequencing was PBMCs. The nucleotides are TGCGCCAGCAGCGGGGAGATGGAGCAGTTCTTC. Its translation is CASSGEMEQFF. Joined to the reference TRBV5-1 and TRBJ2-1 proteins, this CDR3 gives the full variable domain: KAGVTQTPRYLIKTRGQQVTLSCSPISGHRSVSWYQQTPGQGLQFLFEYFSETQRNKGNFPGRFSGRQFSNSRSEMNVSTLELGDSALYLCASSGEMEQFFGPGTRLTVL.